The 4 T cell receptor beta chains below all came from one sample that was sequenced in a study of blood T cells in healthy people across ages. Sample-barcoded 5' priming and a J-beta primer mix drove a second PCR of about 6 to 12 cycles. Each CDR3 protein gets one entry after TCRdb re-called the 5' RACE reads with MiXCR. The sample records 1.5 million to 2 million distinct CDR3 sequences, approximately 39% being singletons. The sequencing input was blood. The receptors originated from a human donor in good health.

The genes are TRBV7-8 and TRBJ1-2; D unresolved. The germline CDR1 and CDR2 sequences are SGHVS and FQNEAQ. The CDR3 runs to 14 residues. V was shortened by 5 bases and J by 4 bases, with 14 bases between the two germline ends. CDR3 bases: TGTGCCAGCAGCCCCCGGGCCGAGTCCTATGGCTACACCTTC. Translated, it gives CASSPRAESYGYTF.

The CDR3 loop reads CATADREDVSTDTQYF. The CDR3 nucleotides are TGTGCCACCGCGGACAGGGAGGATGTGAGCACAGATACGCAGTATTTT. This chain links TRBV24-1 with TRBJ2-3, with 8 positions matching TRBD1. The V segment lost 9 bases and the J segment 0 bases; nucleotides outside the gene matches: 10. Germline CDR1 and CDR2: KGHDR and SFDVKD. The CDR3 spans 16 residues.

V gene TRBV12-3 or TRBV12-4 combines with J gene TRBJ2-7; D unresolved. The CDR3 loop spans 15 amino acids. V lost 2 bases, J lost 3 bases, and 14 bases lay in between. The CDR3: CASSLMRPPDYEQYF. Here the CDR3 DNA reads TGTGCCAGCAGTTTAATGAGGCCACCAGACTACGAGCAGTACTTC.

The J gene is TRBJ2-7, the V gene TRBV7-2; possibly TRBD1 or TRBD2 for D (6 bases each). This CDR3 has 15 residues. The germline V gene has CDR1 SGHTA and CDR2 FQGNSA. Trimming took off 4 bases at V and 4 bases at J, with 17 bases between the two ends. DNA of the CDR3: TGTGCCAGCAGCTCCCAGTTAGGGGGGAGATACGAGCAGTACTTC. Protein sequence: CASSSQLGGRYEQYF.